These T cell receptor beta chains were read from a single sample in a study of T-cell memory formation after mild COVID-19. Via MiXCR, TCRdb re-called the 5' RACE reads, giving one row per CDR3 protein. The sample consists of roughly 350,000 distinct CDR3 sequences, around a fifth of them appearing once. Sequenced sample: PBMCs or a T cell subset sorted from them (not recorded which). The receptor set was obtained from an adult woman who had mild COVID-19 (a few samples of this study predate the infection). Cell type and time point are not known. CDR3s include the opening cysteine and the closing phenylalanine or tryptophan. D genes are given only for firm matches. The size of a clone is reported for some rows only, either as once, few or many, or as a class for expanded clones.

d_gene: -; j_gene: TRBJ1-3; v_gene: TRBV12-3/TRBV12-4; abundance: many; CDR3nt: TGTGCCAGCAGTTTCACTGGAAACACCATATATTTT; CDR3aa: CASSFTGNTIYF
d_gene: TRBD1; j_gene: TRBJ2-3; v_gene: TRBV6-5; abundance: -; CDR3nt: TGTGCCAGCACCCTGACAGGGGTGGGGGATACGCAGTATTTT; CDR3aa: CASTLTGVGDTQYF
d_gene: -; j_gene: TRBJ2-4; v_gene: TRBV7-9; abundance: once; CDR3nt: TGTGCCAGCAGCTGGACCGGGGCAAACATTCAGTACTTC; CDR3aa: CASSWTGANIQYF
d_gene: TRBD2; j_gene: TRBJ2-7; v_gene: TRBV10-3; abundance: -; CDR3nt: TGTGCCACCATAGGAAGGTTAGCGGGGACCTACGAGCAGTACTTC; CDR3aa: CATIGRLAGTYEQYF
d_gene: TRBD2; j_gene: TRBJ2-7; v_gene: TRBV3-1; abundance: -; CDR3nt: TGTGCCAGCAGCCAGAAGACTAGCGGACTGGACGAGCAGTACTTC; CDR3aa: CASSQKTSGLDEQYF
d_gene: -; j_gene: TRBJ1-2; v_gene: TRBV5-1; abundance: -; CDR3nt: TGCGCCAGCAGCTTGGTCGGGGGGAAATATGGCTACACCTTC; CDR3aa: CASSLVGGKYGYTF
d_gene: -; j_gene: TRBJ2-7; v_gene: TRBV12-3/TRBV12-4; abundance: -; CDR3nt: TGTGCCAGCAGCAGCCCCGACAAGACCTACGAGCAGTACTTC; CDR3aa: CASSSPDKTYEQYF
d_gene: -; j_gene: TRBJ1-1; v_gene: TRBV7-9; abundance: -; CDR3nt: TGTGCCAGCAGCCCGGAGGGGGGCGGCACTGAAGCTTTCTTT; CDR3aa: CASSPEGGGTEAFF
d_gene: TRBD2; j_gene: TRBJ2-5; v_gene: TRBV27; abundance: -; CDR3nt: TGTGCCAGCAGTCCCACGAACCAGGTTCTAGCGGGAGCCAGAGAGACCCAGTACTTC; CDR3aa: CASSPTNQVLAGARETQYF
d_gene: -; j_gene: TRBJ2-1; v_gene: TRBV7-9; abundance: many; CDR3nt: TGTGCCAGCAGCTTAGTACAGACGAATGAGCAGTTCTTC; CDR3aa: CASSLVQTNEQFF
d_gene: TRBD2; j_gene: TRBJ2-2; v_gene: TRBV4-3; abundance: -; CDR3nt: TGCGCCAGCAGCCAAGATCCAGGAATGGCTAGCGGGAACACCGGGGAGCTGTTTTTT; CDR3aa: CASSQDPGMASGNTGELFF
d_gene: TRBD1; j_gene: TRBJ2-4; v_gene: TRBV12-3/TRBV12-4; abundance: -; CDR3nt: TGTGCCAGCAGTTCATACCCGGGACAGAGAGCCAAAAACATTCAGTACTTC; CDR3aa: CASSSYPGQRAKNIQYF
d_gene: TRBD2; j_gene: TRBJ2-1; v_gene: TRBV12-3/TRBV12-4; abundance: few; CDR3nt: TGTGCCAGCAGTTGGATGCGCGGGAGGGATTCAGACAATGAGCAGTTCTTC; CDR3aa: CASSWMRGRDSDNEQFF
d_gene: -; j_gene: TRBJ2-3; v_gene: TRBV9; abundance: -; CDR3nt: TGTGCCAGCAGCGTAGCTCAGGGGGGGCCGCGCACAGATACGCAGTATTTT; CDR3aa: CASSVAQGGPRTDTQYF
d_gene: -; j_gene: TRBJ2-3; v_gene: TRBV6-5; abundance: -; CDR3nt: TGTGCCAGCAGTTATCGGTACAGTAACACAGATACGCAGTATTTT; CDR3aa: CASSYRYSNTDTQYF
d_gene: TRBD1; j_gene: TRBJ2-7; v_gene: TRBV27; abundance: -; CDR3nt: TGTGCCAGCATGCAGGGGGCGGGCTACGAGCAGTACTTC; CDR3aa: CASMQGAGYEQYF
d_gene: TRBD2; j_gene: TRBJ2-1; v_gene: TRBV6-1; abundance: few; CDR3nt: TGTGTCAGCAGTGAACGACTAGCGGGAGAAGCTGAGCAGTTCTTC; CDR3aa: CVSSERLAGEAEQFF
d_gene: TRBD1; j_gene: TRBJ1-1; v_gene: TRBV18; abundance: few; CDR3nt: TGTGCCAGCTCACCATGGAGGGGGACAGACACTGAAGCTTTCTTT; CDR3aa: CASSPWRGTDTEAFF
d_gene: TRBD2; j_gene: TRBJ2-1; v_gene: TRBV7-3; abundance: -; CDR3nt: TGTGCCAGCAGCTTAGTGGGACTAGCGTCCTACAATGAGCAGTTCTTC; CDR3aa: CASSLVGLASYNEQFF
d_gene: -; j_gene: TRBJ2-7; v_gene: TRBV12-3/TRBV12-4; abundance: -; CDR3nt: TGTGCCAGCAGGAAAACAGGTGCCCTTTCGAACGAGCAGTACTTC; CDR3aa: CASRKTGALSNEQYF
d_gene: -; j_gene: TRBJ2-2; v_gene: TRBV24-1; abundance: once; CDR3nt: TGTGCCACCAGCCCGCGGGAAAACACCGGGGAGCTGTTTTTT; CDR3aa: CATSPRENTGELFF
d_gene: TRBD2; j_gene: TRBJ2-3; v_gene: TRBV24-1; abundance: few; CDR3nt: TGTGCCACCAGTGTCGGTAGCGGGAGCACAGATACGCAGTATTTT; CDR3aa: CATSVGSGSTDTQYF
d_gene: -; j_gene: TRBJ1-1; v_gene: TRBV5-5; abundance: -; CDR3nt: TGTGCCAGCAGCTTGGCCCGGTACACTGAAGCTTTCTTT; CDR3aa: CASSLARYTEAFF
d_gene: -; j_gene: TRBJ2-5; v_gene: TRBV20-1; abundance: -; CDR3nt: TGCAGTGCTAGGCTTGTTACGACGTCAGACCAAGAGACCCAGTACTTC; CDR3aa: CSARLVTTSDQETQYF
d_gene: -; j_gene: TRBJ1-4; v_gene: TRBV5-5; abundance: few; CDR3nt: TGTGCCAGCAGCTTGGTAGGCTCGAAGGGTGAAAAACTGTTTTTT; CDR3aa: CASSLVGSKGEKLFF
d_gene: -; j_gene: TRBJ2-5; v_gene: TRBV7-9; abundance: -; CDR3nt: TGTGCCAGCAGCTTTCCAGGGGGGTATGAGACCCAGTACTTC; CDR3aa: CASSFPGGYETQYF
d_gene: -; j_gene: TRBJ2-5; v_gene: TRBV6-5; abundance: -; CDR3nt: TGTGCCAGCAGTCTACTGTACCAAGAGACCCAGTACTTC; CDR3aa: CASSLLYQETQYF
d_gene: -; j_gene: TRBJ2-3; v_gene: TRBV7-2; abundance: many; CDR3nt: TGTGCCAGCAGCCCCTCAACTACTCGCACAGATACGCAGTATTTT; CDR3aa: CASSPSTTRTDTQYF
d_gene: -; j_gene: TRBJ1-2; v_gene: TRBV14; abundance: few; CDR3nt: TGTGCCAGCAGCCAAGTTGGGGGGGCACCCTATGGCTACACCTTC; CDR3aa: CASSQVGGAPYGYTF
d_gene: -; j_gene: TRBJ2-1; v_gene: TRBV19; abundance: few; CDR3nt: TGTGCCAGTAGTATAGGTCTCGGGGGGCACGATGAGCAGTTCTTC; CDR3aa: CASSIGLGGHDEQFF
d_gene: -; j_gene: TRBJ2-7; v_gene: TRBV2; abundance: few; CDR3nt: TGTGCCAGCAGTGAAAAGGGGAAGCGTGCGGACGAGTACTTC; CDR3aa: CASSEKGKRADEYF
d_gene: -; j_gene: TRBJ2-5; v_gene: TRBV11-3; abundance: few; CDR3nt: TGTGCCAGCACTGGCGGAGGGGGGCAAGAGACCCAGTACTTC; CDR3aa: CASTGGGGQETQYF
d_gene: TRBD1; j_gene: TRBJ2-3; v_gene: TRBV19; abundance: -; CDR3nt: TGTGCCAGTAGTATAGGGTGGGGCAGGGGGCTTCCCACAGATACGCAGTATTTT; CDR3aa: CASSIGWGRGLPTDTQYF
d_gene: TRBD1; j_gene: TRBJ1-1; v_gene: TRBV12-3/TRBV12-4; abundance: few; CDR3nt: TGTGCCAGCAGTGCCGACAGGGCCCGACATAGGGCTTTCTTT; CDR3aa: CASSADRARHRAFF
d_gene: -; j_gene: TRBJ1-2; v_gene: TRBV20-1; abundance: -; CDR3nt: TGCAGTGCCCCAGATTTAGGGGGACGCTATGGCTACACCTTC; CDR3aa: CSAPDLGGRYGYTF
d_gene: TRBD1; j_gene: TRBJ1-5; v_gene: TRBV9; abundance: -; CDR3nt: TGTGCCAGCCGCCCGCCCGCAGGGACAGGTTGGCATCAGCCCCAGCATTTT; CDR3aa: CASRPPAGTGWHQPQHF
d_gene: -; j_gene: TRBJ2-1; v_gene: TRBV4-3; abundance: -; CDR3nt: TGCGCCAGCAGCCGGCTGGGCGGCGCCCCCTCCTACAATGAGCAGTTCTTC; CDR3aa: CASSRLGGAPSYNEQFF
d_gene: TRBD2; j_gene: TRBJ2-2; v_gene: TRBV27; abundance: -; CDR3nt: TGTGCCAGGGCCCCCCGGCCTAGCGGGGCAACGAACACCGGGGAGCTGTTTTTT; CDR3aa: CARAPRPSGATNTGELFF
d_gene: -; j_gene: TRBJ1-1; v_gene: TRBV5-1; abundance: once; CDR3nt: TGCGCCAGCAGCCTCGATCCCCGCCGGCCTAACACTGAAGCTTTCTTT; CDR3aa: CASSLDPRRPNTEAFF
d_gene: -; j_gene: TRBJ2-7; v_gene: TRBV15; abundance: -; CDR3nt: TGTGCCACCAGCAGAGATAGTGACTACGAGCAGTACTTC; CDR3aa: CATSRDSDYEQYF
d_gene: -; j_gene: TRBJ2-3; v_gene: TRBV20-1; abundance: few; CDR3nt: TGCAGTGCTAGATCTAGGACTTCAACTCCTACTACTAGCACAGATACGCAGTATTTT; CDR3aa: CSARSRTSTPTTSTDTQYF
d_gene: -; j_gene: TRBJ2-7; v_gene: TRBV7-6; abundance: few; CDR3nt: TGTGCCAGCAGTCAATCGTGGGACGGACCCTCCTACGAGCAGTACTTC; CDR3aa: CASSQSWDGPSYEQYF
d_gene: -; j_gene: TRBJ2-3; v_gene: TRBV7-2; abundance: once; CDR3nt: TGTGCCAGCAGCTTAGTCCGGTCTAACACAGATACGCAGTATTTT; CDR3aa: CASSLVRSNTDTQYF
d_gene: -; j_gene: TRBJ2-7; v_gene: TRBV10-3; abundance: -; CDR3nt: TGTGCCATCAAGGGGGGACAGTCCTACGAGCAGTACTTC; CDR3aa: CAIKGGQSYEQYF
d_gene: TRBD2; j_gene: TRBJ2-1; v_gene: TRBV4-3; abundance: few; CDR3nt: TGCGCCAGCAGCCAAGACCTCGGGCCAAGCGGGACCATCGCCAATGAGCAGTTCTTC; CDR3aa: CASSQDLGPSGTIANEQFF
d_gene: -; j_gene: TRBJ1-4; v_gene: TRBV12-3/TRBV12-4; abundance: -; CDR3nt: TGTGCCAGCAGCCTTGGACAAGTTAATGAAAAACTGTTTTTT; CDR3aa: CASSLGQVNEKLFF
d_gene: -; j_gene: TRBJ2-1; v_gene: TRBV29-1; abundance: few; CDR3nt: TGCAGCGTTGACAGATACAATGAGCAGTTCTTC; CDR3aa: CSVDRYNEQFF
d_gene: -; j_gene: TRBJ2-5; v_gene: TRBV2; abundance: -; CDR3nt: TGTGCCAGCAGTCAGACAGGCCGGCAAGAGACCCAGTACTTC; CDR3aa: CASSQTGRQETQYF
d_gene: TRBD1; j_gene: TRBJ1-6; v_gene: TRBV7-8; abundance: -; CDR3nt: TGTGCCAGCAGCTTTCCGACCGGCGGGGACAGGGTCTCCAATTCACCCCTCCACTTT; CDR3aa: CASSFPTGGDRVSNSPLHF
d_gene: TRBD2; j_gene: TRBJ2-3; v_gene: TRBV20-1; abundance: few; CDR3nt: TGCAGTGCCAGACCTGGGGGGGGGACGCAGTATTTT; CDR3aa: CSARPGGGTQYF
d_gene: TRBD2; j_gene: TRBJ2-7; v_gene: TRBV6-5; abundance: -; CDR3nt: TGTGCCAGCAGTTATTTAGCGGGAGGGTATTCCTACGAGCAGTACTTC; CDR3aa: CASSYLAGGYSYEQYF
d_gene: TRBD2; j_gene: TRBJ2-3; v_gene: TRBV12-3/TRBV12-4; abundance: many; CDR3nt: TGTGCCAGCAGTCCTAGCGGAAGCACAGATACGCAGTATTTT; CDR3aa: CASSPSGSTDTQYF
d_gene: -; j_gene: TRBJ1-4; v_gene: TRBV29-1; abundance: -; CDR3nt: TGCAGCGTTGAAATGGGTGACAAAAAACTGTTTTTT; CDR3aa: CSVEMGDKKLFF
d_gene: TRBD2; j_gene: TRBJ2-1; v_gene: TRBV4-1; abundance: many; CDR3nt: TGCGCCAGCAGCCAAGAGGAGACTAGCCTGGGAGGGTATGAGCAGTTCTTC; CDR3aa: CASSQEETSLGGYEQFF
d_gene: -; j_gene: TRBJ1-1; v_gene: TRBV6-6; abundance: -; CDR3nt: TGTGCCAGCGGCGGAGAGGTTAAAGCTTTCTTT; CDR3aa: CASGGEVKAFF